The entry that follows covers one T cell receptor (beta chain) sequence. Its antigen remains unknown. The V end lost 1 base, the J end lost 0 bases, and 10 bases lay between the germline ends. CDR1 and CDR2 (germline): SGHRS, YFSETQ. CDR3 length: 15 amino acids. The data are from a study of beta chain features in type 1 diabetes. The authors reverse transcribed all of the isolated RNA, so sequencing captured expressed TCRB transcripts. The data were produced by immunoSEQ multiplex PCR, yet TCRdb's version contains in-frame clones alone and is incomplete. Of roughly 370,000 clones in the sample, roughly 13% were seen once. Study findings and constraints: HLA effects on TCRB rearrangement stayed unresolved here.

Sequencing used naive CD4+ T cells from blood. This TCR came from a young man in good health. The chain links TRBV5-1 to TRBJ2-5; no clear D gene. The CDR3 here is CASSLNGRNQETQYF. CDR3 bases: TGCGCCAGCAGCTTGAACGGACGGAACCAAGAGACCCAGTACTTC. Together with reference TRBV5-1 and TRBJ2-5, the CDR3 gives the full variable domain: KAGVTQTPRYLIKTRGQQVTLSCSPISGHRSVSWYQQTPGQGLQFLFEYFSETQRNKGNFPGRFSGRQFSNSRSEMNVSTLELGDSALYLCASSLNGRNQETQYFGPGTRLLVL.